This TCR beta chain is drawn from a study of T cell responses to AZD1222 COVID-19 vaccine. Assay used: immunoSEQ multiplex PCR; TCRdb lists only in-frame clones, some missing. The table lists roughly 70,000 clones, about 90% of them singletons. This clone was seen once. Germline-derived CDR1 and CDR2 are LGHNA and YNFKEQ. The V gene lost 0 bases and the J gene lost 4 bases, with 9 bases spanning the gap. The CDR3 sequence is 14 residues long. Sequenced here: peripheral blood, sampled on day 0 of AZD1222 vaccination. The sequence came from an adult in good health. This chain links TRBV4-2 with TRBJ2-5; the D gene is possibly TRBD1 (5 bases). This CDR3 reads CASSQDPRGETQYF. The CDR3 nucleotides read TGTGCCAGCAGCCAAGATCCAAGGGGAGAGACCCAGTACTTC.